This TCR beta chain came from a study of blood T cells in healthy people across ages. Study-level information: About one barcoded beta molecule per two T cells was captured by template switching.

A second PCR, run for about 7 to 12 cycles, used a sample-barcoded 5' primer plus a J-beta primer mix. Every sample gave at least 3 million paired-end reads containing CDR3. MiXCR, run by TCRdb on the 5' RACE reads, gives a single entry per CDR3 protein. The table shows 650,000 to 800,000 distinct CDR3 sequences, with more than 40% occurring only once. Germline V gene lookup returns CDR1 LGHDT and CDR2 YNNKEL (reference sequence). The CDR3 is made up of 16 amino acids. Whole-study findings and limits: Unsorted PBMC material precluded a definitive naive versus antigen-experienced comparison. With donor CMV status unknown, expanded clonotype changes were possibly confounded.

A note on this clonotype: The antigen remains undetermined. At one end the junction does not follow the germline gene, possibly because of a read error.

The specimen sequenced was blood. This sequence was found in a man in his sixties in good health. The chain links TRBV3-1 to TRBJ2-3; 7 bases are a match to TRBD2. The CDR3 here is CASNQDSAGSTDTQYF. DNA of the CDR3: TGTGCCAGCAACCAAGATTCAGCGGGGAGCACAGATACGCAGTATTTT.